The 4 T cell receptor beta chains given below trace back to one sample, sequenced in a study of beta chain features in type 1 diabetes. Investigators reverse transcribed all isolated RNA, so they sequenced expressed TCRB transcripts. The assay was immunoSEQ multiplex PCR, and TCRdb's table has in-frame clones only and misses some. This sample yields 900,000 or so clones, of which 17% are seen a single time; 0.023% belongs to the top ten. Sequencing used naive CD4+ T cells from blood. All receptors derive from a woman in her late teens or twenties in good health.

This chain links TRBV2 with TRBJ2-1; the match to TRBD2 covers 7 bases. There are 14 residues in the CDR3. CDR1 SNHLY and CDR2 FYNNEI come from the germline V gene. V lost 2 bases and J lost 9; bases outside the gene matches: 7. Written as DNA, the CDR3 is TGTGCCAGCAGTGAACGCGGGAGTGGGGGTGAGCAGTTCTTC. Its protein is CASSERGSGGEQFF.

This clone was counted a few times. The chain is built from TRBV5-6 and TRBJ2-1; maybe TRBD2 (6 bases). Germline CDR1 and CDR2: SGHDT and YYEEEE. The CDR3 totals 16 residues. V gave up 2 bases and J gave up 4 bases, with 16 bases separating them. For the CDR3, the DNA is TGTGCCAGCAGCTTTCGTTTAGCGGAACCGTACAATGAGCAGTTCTTC. Translated, it gives CASSFRLAEPYNEQFF.

This clone was recorded a few times. The chain is built from TRBV7-8 and TRBJ2-1; 7 nucleotides agree with TRBD2. V dropped 1 base and J dropped 8; count of bases not matched to a gene: 8. CDR1 and CDR2 from the germline V gene are SGHVS and FQNEAQ. The CDR3 length is 15 residues. CDR3 nucleotide sequence: TGTGCCAGCAGCTTAGACCGACTAGCTCTCGATGAGCAGTTCTTC. Translated, it gives CASSLDRLALDEQFF. The whole variable domain, remainder taken from reference TRBV7-8 and TRBJ2-1, is GAGVSQSPRYKVAKRGQDVALRCDPISGHVSLFWYQQALGQGPEFLTYFQNEAQLDKSGLPSDRFFAERPEGSVSTLKIQRTQQEDSAVYLCASSLDRLALDEQFFGPGTRLTVL.

In this sample, this clone turned up a few times. This specimen includes other DNA sequences encoding the same CDR3. This chain uses TRBV13 with TRBJ2-1; D is perhaps TRBD2 (5 bases). The V end lost 0 bases, the J end lost 0 bases, and 6 bases lay between the germline ends. The CDR3 covers 15 residues. CDR1 is PRHDT and CDR2 is FYEKMQ in the germline V gene (reference sequence). CDR3 sequence (DNA): TGTGCCAGCAGCTTAGGCGGGAACTCCTACAATGAGCAGTTCTTC. It yields the protein CASSLGGNSYNEQFF. Variable domain in full (rest from reference TRBV13 and TRBJ2-1): AAGVIQSPRHLIKEKRETATLKCYPIPRHDTVYWYQQGPGQDPQFLISFYEKMQSDKGSIPDRFSAQQFSDYHSELNMSSLELGDSALYFCASSLGGNSYNEQFFGPGTRLTVL.